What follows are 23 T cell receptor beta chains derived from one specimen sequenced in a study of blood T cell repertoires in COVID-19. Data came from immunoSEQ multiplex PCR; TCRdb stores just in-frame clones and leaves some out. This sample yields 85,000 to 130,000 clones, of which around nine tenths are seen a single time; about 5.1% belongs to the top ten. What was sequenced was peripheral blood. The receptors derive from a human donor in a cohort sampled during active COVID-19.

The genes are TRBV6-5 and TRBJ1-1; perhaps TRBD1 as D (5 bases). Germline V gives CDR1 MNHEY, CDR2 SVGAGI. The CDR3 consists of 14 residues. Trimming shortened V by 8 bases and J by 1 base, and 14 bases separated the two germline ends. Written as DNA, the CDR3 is TGTGCCAGCCTAAGAAGGGGTCCGAACACTGAAGCTTTCTTT. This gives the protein CASLRRGPNTEAFF.

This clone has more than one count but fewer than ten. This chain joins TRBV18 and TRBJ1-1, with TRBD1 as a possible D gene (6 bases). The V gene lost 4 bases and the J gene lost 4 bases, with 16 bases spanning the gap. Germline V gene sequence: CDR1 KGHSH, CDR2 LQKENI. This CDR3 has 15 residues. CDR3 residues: CASSQQGGGVTEAFF. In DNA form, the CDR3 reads TGTGCCAGCTCACAACAGGGTGGGGGAGTCACTGAAGCTTTCTTT.

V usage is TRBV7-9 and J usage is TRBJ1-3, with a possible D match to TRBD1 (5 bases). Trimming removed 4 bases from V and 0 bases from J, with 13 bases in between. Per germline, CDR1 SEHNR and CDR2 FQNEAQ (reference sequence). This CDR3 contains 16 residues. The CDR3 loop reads CASSSTNRNSGNTIYF. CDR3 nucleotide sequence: TGTGCCAGCAGCTCCACCAACAGGAACTCTGGAAACACCATATATTTT.

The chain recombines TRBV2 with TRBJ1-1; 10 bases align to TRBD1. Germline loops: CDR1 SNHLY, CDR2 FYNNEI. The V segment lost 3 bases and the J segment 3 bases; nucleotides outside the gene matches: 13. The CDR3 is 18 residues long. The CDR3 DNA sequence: TGTGCCAGCAGTGAGGGGTTTGACAGGGGGCAGAGGGACACTGAAGCTTTCTTT. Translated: CASSEGFDRGQRDTEAFF.

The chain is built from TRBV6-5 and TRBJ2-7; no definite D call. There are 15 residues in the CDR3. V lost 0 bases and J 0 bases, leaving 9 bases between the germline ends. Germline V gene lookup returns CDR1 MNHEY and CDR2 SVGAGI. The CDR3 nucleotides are TGTGCCAGCAGTTACTCGTCCCCGTCCTCCTACGAGCAGTACTTC. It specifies CASSYSSPSSYEQYF.

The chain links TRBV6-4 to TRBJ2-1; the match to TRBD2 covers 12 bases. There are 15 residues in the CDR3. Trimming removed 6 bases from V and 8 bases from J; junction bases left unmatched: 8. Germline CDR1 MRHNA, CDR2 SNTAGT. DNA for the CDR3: TGTGCCAGCAGCCCTCTAGCGGGGGGGCAGGATGAGCAGTTCTTC. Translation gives CASSPLAGGQDEQFF.

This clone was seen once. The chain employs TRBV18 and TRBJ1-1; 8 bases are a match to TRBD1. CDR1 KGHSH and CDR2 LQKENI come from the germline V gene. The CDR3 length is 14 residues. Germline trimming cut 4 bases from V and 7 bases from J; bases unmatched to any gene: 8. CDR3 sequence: CASSHETGAGEAFF. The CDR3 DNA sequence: TGTGCCAGCTCACACGAGACAGGGGCCGGTGAAGCTTTCTTT.

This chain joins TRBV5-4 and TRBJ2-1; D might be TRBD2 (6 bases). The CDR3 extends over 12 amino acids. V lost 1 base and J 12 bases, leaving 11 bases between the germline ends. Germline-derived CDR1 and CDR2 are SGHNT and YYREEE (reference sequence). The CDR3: CASSLRRGGQFF. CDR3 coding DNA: TGTGCCAGCAGCTTGCGGCGGGGTGGGCAGTTCTTC.

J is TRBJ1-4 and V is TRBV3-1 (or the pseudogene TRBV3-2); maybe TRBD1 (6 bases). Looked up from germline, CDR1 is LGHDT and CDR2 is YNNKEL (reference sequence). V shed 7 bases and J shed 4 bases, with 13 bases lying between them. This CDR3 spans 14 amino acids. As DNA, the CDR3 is TGTGCCAGCACGGACAGCCCCATTAATGAAAAACTGTTTTTT. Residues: CASTDSPINEKLFF.

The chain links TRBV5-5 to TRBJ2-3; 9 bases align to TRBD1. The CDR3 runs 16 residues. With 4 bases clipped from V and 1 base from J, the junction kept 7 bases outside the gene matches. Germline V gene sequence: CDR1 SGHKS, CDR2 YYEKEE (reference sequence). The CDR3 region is CASSPRGQGGTDTQYF. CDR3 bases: TGTGCCAGCAGCCCGAGGGGACAGGGTGGCACAGATACGCAGTATTTT. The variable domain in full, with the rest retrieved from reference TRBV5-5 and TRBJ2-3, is DAGVTQSPTHLIKTRGQQVTLRCSPISGHKSVSWYQQVLGQGPQFIFQYYEKEERGRGNFPDRFSARQFPNYSSELNVNALLLGDSALYLCASSPRGQGGTDTQYFGPGTRLTVL.

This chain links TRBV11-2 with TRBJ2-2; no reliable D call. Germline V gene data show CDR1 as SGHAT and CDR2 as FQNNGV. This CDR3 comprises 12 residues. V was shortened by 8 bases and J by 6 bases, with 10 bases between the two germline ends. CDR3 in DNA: TGTGCCAGCGGAGAACTCCCCGGGGAGCTGTTTTTT. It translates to CASGELPGELFF.

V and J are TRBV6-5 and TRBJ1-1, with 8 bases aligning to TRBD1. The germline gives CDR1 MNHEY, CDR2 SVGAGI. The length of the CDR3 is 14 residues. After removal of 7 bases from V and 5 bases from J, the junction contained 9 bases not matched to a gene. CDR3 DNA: TGTGCCAGCAATACACTTCAGGGGGCTACTGAAGCTTTCTTT. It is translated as CASNTLQGATEAFF.

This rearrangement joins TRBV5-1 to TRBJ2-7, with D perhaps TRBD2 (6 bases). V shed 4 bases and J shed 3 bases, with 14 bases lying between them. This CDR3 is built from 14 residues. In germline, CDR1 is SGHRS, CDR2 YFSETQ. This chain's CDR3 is CASSRDWQVYEQYF. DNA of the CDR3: TGCGCCAGCAGCAGGGACTGGCAAGTCTACGAGCAGTACTTC.

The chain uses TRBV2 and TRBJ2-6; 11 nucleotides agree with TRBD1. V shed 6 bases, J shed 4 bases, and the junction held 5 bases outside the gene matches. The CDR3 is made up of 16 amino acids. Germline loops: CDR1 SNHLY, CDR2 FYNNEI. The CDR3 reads CASSRDRGSGANVLTF. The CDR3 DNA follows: TGTGCCAGCAGCCGGGACAGGGGGTCCGGGGCCAACGTCCTGACTTTC.

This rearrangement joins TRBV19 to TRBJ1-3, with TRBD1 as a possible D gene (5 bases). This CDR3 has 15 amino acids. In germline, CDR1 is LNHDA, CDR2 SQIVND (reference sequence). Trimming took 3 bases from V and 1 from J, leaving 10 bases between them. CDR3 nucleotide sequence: TGTGCCAGTAGTATCCAGGGAACATCTGGAAACACCATATATTTT. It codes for CASSIQGTSGNTIYF.

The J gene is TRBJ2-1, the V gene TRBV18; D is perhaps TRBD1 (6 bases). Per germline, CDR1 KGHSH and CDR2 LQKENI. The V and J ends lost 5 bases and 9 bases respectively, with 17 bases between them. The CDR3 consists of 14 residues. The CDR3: CASSLLQGYGEQFF. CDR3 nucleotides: TGTGCCAGCTCATTACTACAGGGTTACGGTGAGCAGTTCTTC. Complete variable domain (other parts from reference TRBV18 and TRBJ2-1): NAGVMQNPRHLVRRRGQEARLRCSPMKGHSHVYWYRQLPEEGLKFMVYLQKENIIDESGMPKERFSAEFPKEGPSILRIQQVVRGDSAAYFCASSLLQGYGEQFFGPGTRLTVL.

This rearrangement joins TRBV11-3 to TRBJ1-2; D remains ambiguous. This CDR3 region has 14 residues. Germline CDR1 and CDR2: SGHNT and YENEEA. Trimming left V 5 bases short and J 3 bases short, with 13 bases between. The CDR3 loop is CASSRGLVDYGYTF. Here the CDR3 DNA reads TGTGCCAGCAGCCGCGGGCTGGTGGACTATGGCTACACCTTC. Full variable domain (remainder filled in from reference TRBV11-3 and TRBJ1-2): EAGVVQSPRYKIIEKKQPVAFWCNPISGHNTLYWYLQNLGQGPELLIRYENEEAVDDSQLPKDRFSAERLKGVDSTLKIQPAELGDSAVYLCASSRGLVDYGYTFGSGTRLTVV.

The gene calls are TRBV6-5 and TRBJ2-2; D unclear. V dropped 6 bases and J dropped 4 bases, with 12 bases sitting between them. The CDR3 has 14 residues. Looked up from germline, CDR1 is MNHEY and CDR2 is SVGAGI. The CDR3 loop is CASSPWASTGELFF. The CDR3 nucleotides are TGTGCCAGCAGCCCGTGGGCATCCACCGGGGAGCTGTTTTTT.

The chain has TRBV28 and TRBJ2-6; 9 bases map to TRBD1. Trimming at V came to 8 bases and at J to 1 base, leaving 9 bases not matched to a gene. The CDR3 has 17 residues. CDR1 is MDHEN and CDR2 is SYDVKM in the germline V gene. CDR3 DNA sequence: TGTGCCAGCTGTTCGGGGACAGGGTCTTCTGGGGCCAACGTCCTGACTTTC. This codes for CASCSGTGSSGANVLTF.

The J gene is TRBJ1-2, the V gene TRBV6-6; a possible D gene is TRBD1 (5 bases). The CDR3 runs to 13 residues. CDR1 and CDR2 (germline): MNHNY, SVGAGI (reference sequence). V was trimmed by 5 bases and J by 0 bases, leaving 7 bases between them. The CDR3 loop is CASSTGANYGYTF. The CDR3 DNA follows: TGTGCCAGCAGTACAGGAGCTAACTATGGCTACACCTTC.

The CDR3 nucleotides read TGTGCCAGCAGAGGACAGGCTCACACCGGGGAGCTGTTTTTT. It encodes CASRGQAHTGELFF. The chain couples TRBV6-4 to TRBJ2-2; 7 nucleotides agree with TRBD1. This CDR3 has 14 residues. Germline loops: CDR1 MRHNA, CDR2 SNTAGT. The trim removed 6 bases at V and 3 bases at J, leaving 4 bases unmatched.

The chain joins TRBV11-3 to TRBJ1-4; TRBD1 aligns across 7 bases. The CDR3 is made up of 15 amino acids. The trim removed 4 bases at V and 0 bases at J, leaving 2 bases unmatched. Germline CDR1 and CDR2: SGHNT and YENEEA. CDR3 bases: TGTGCCAGCAGCTGGACAGGAGCAACTAATGAAAAACTGTTTTTT. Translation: CASSWTGATNEKLFF.

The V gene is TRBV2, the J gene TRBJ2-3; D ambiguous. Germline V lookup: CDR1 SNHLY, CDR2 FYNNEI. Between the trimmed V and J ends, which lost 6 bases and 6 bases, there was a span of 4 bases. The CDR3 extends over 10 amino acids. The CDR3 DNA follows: TGTGCCAGCAGCGCGGATACGCAGTATTTT. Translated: CASSADTQYF. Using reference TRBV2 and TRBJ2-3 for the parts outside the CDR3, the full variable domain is EPEVTQTPSHQVTQMGQEVILRCVPISNHLYFYWYRQILGQKVEFLVSFYNNEISEKSEIFDDQFSVERPDGSNFTLKIRSTKLEDSAMYFCASSADTQYFGPGTRLTVL.